This T cell receptor beta chain was obtained from a study of post-analysis software for immune sequencing data. The V gene's germline CDR1 is DFQATT and CDR2 SNEGSKA (reference sequence). This CDR3 has 16 residues. This clonotype has just a few counts. Antigen: not known. Incorporated into the TCR beta cDNA libraries were unique molecular identifiers, which served to reduce PCR and sequencing biases. Roughly 500,000 cDNA molecules were obtained from around 1 to 10 million T cells. From the PCR reads, TCRdb called clonotypes with MiXCR, one entry per CDR3 protein. The top ten hold 28% of the sample, which has roughly 160,000 distinct CDR3 sequences, around 36% seen once. Study results and caveats: A significant reduction in normalized Chao1 diversity was observed in multiple sclerosis patients versus controls.

This chain connects TRBV20-1 to TRBJ2-1; TRBD2 matches 11 bases. Source: blood, taken after autologous hematopoietic stem cell transplantation. The clonotype was recovered from a girl aged 5-17 years with multiple sclerosis. In nucleotides, the CDR3 is TGCAGCAGCGGGACTAGCGGAGTGGAATCCTACAATGAGCAGTTCTTC. Translating it yields CSSGTSGVESYNEQFF.